This TCR beta chain emerged from a study of PD-1 blockade in classical Hodgkin lymphoma. Regarding the study as a whole: Factors driving the repertoire differences, possibly disease activity or prior therapy, remain undefined. Reported baseline diversity: healthy donors highest, relapsed/refractory patients lowest.

On this clone itself: The antigen is unknown.

Time point specified: newly diagnosed, previously untreated cHL patient sample. Investigators obtained CD8+ T cells from thawed PBMCs by magnetic negative selection. Newly diagnosed, untreated classical Hodgkin lymphoma PBMCs provided comparison. Clones were read by immunoSEQ multiplex PCR, and TCRdb kept only the in-frame ones, dropping some. Here the sample spans tens of thousands of clones, around nine tenths being singletons. Germline CDR1 reads LNHDA; CDR2 reads SQIVND (reference sequence). This CDR3 has 14 residues. V trimming: 3 bases; J trimming: 9 bases; junction bases outside the gene matches: 8.

The sample was CD8+ T cells from blood. The chain links TRBV19 to TRBJ2-1; 7 bases align to TRBD1. The clonotype was recovered from a human donor with classical Hodgkin lymphoma. In DNA, the CDR3 is TGTGCCAGTAGTATGGGGCAGGGGGTTGGTGAGCAGTTCTTC. Its translation: CASSMGQGVGEQFF.